This T cell receptor (beta chain) was found in a study of Ad26.COV2.S vaccination and SARS-CoV-2 variants. Overall study: Ad26.COV2.S was injected intramuscularly once or twice, 56 days apart.

Treatment: approximately 18 received Ad26.COV2.S at low or high dose, single or two shots; roughly five received placebo; per-sample allocation not given. Each sample was drawn 63 days after the first injection (of vaccine or placebo). Data came from immunoSEQ multiplex PCR; TCRdb stores just in-frame clones and leaves some out. The data hold around 300,000 clones, with 86% observed a single time. Per the germline V gene, CDR1 is KGHSH and CDR2 is LQKENI. This CDR3 contains 13 residues. Trimming pared 3 bases from V and 7 bases from J, leaving 10 bases between. The chain links TRBV18 to TRBJ2-1, with D perhaps matching TRBD1 (5 bases). This receptor was identified in a person aged 18-65 years who received the Ad26.COV2.S COVID-19 vaccine or a placebo. Here the sequenced sample was peripheral blood, taken in a trial of Ad26.COV2.S vaccine versus placebo. The CDR3 nucleotides read TGTGCCAGCTCACCTTTCCAGGGAAATGAGCAGTTCTTC. It is translated as CASSPFQGNEQFF.